The 9 T cell receptor beta chains reported below all come from one sample, sequenced in a study of beta chain features in type 1 diabetes. Points from the study as a whole: Type 1 diabetes patients had TCRB CDR3s that were shorter (moderately but significantly so) in all four CD4+ subsets.

Antigen specificity for these receptors is unknown. Isolated RNA was reverse transcribed in full, so expressed TCRB transcripts were sequenced. Sequencing used immunoSEQ multiplex PCR; TCRdb keeps in-frame clones, though not all of them. The data contain almost 350,000 clones, about a tenth of them seen just once; the ten biggest clones take up approximately 1%. Specimen: central memory CD4+ T cells from blood. These receptors came from a man aged 25-40 years with type 1 diabetes.

The chain joins TRBV13 to TRBJ2-6; D uncertain. The CDR3 contains 14 residues. V was clipped by 2 bases and J by 0 bases, with 2 bases between them. Germline CDR1 PRHDT, CDR2 FYEKMQ (reference sequence). DNA for the CDR3: TGTGCCAGCAGCTTAACCTCTGGGGCCAACGTCCTGACTTTC. Amino acid sequence: CASSLTSGANVLTF.

This clone showed up many times. The chain uses TRBV7-2 and TRBJ2-4; 11 nucleotides agree with TRBD1. Trimming took 4 bases from V and 5 from J; bases not matched to a gene: 7. The CDR3 extends over 16 amino acids. Per germline, CDR1 SGHTA and CDR2 FQGNSA. CDR3 region: CASSYPDRGLQNIQYF. DNA of the CDR3: TGTGCCAGCAGCTATCCGGACAGGGGGCTGCAAAACATTCAGTACTTC.

V and J are TRBV5-1 and TRBJ2-1, with 14 bases aligning to TRBD2. This CDR3 region has 18 residues. CDR1 is SGHRS, CDR2 YFSETQ, per germline. V shed 4 bases and J 0 bases; nucleotides not matched to a gene: 6. In nucleotides, the CDR3 is TGCGCCAGCAGCCTCGGGACTAGCGGGAGTTTCTCCTACAATGAGCAGTTCTTC. Translated: CASSLGTSGSFSYNEQFF.

V and J are TRBV18 and TRBJ2-7; D is tentatively TRBD1 or TRBD2 (6 bases each). Trimming pared 4 bases from V and 0 bases from J, leaving 13 bases between. Germline V gene lookup returns CDR1 KGHSH and CDR2 LQKENI. This CDR3 region has 15 residues. The CDR3 loop reads CASSQGGASSYEQYF. The CDR3 DNA sequence: TGTGCCAGCTCACAGGGGGGCGCCTCCTCCTACGAGCAGTACTTC.

This clone was picked up a small number of times. The genes are TRBV7-9 and TRBJ1-2; D gene uncertain. The CDR3 has 12 amino acids. CDR1 and CDR2 from the germline V gene are SEHNR and FQNEAQ (reference sequence). The V end lost 7 bases, the J end lost 2 bases, and 8 bases lay between the germline ends. The DNA for the CDR3 is TGTGCCAGCAACGAGGAAAACTATGGCTACACCTTC. Encoded protein: CASNEENYGYTF.

This clone has more than one count but fewer than ten. The V and J genes are TRBV4-3 and TRBJ2-5; 7 bases fit TRBD1. V was pared by 4 bases and J by 4 bases, with 9 bases of the junction left unmatched. Germline values: CDR1 LGHNA, CDR2 YSLEER. This CDR3 contains 15 residues. CDR3 bases: TGCGCCAGCAGCCGAACAGGGGAAAATGGAGAGACCCAGTACTTC. Residues: CASSRTGENGETQYF.

This clone was seen at least ten times. The rearrangement links TRBV18 to TRBJ1-2; possible D gene TRBD1, 5 bases. V was clipped by 0 bases and J by 9 bases, with 14 bases between them. Germline V lookup: CDR1 KGHSH, CDR2 LQKENI. This CDR3 is 14 amino acids long. Here the CDR3 reads CASSPPGQARSYTF. The CDR3 DNA reads as TGTGCCAGCTCACCACCGGGGCAGGCAAGGAGCTACACCTTC. The entire variable domain, with the rest obtained from reference TRBV18 and TRBJ1-2, is as follows: NAGVMQNPRHLVRRRGQEARLRCSPMKGHSHVYWYRQLPEEGLKFMVYLQKENIIDESGMPKERFSAEFPKEGPSILRIQQVVRGDSAAYFCASSPPGQARSYTFGSGTRLTVV.

A few counts support this clone. The chain employs TRBV7-2 and TRBJ1-1; D is unresolved. The CDR3 spans 13 residues. Germline loops: CDR1 SGHTA, CDR2 FQGNSA. The germline V and J ends were trimmed by 0 bases and 6 bases, with 8 bases remaining between them. The CDR3 DNA is TGTGCCAGCAGCTTAGCGCATCCACCTGAAGCTTTCTTT. Its translation is CASSLAHPPEAFF.

The V call is TRBV20-1, the J call TRBJ2-7; TRBD1 matches at 7 bases. Germline loops: CDR1 DFQATT, CDR2 SNEGSKA (reference sequence). Germline trimming cut 4 bases from V and 3 bases from J; bases unmatched to any gene: 0. CDR3 length: 11 residues. Here the CDR3 reads CSANRGYEQYF. CDR3 nucleotides: TGCAGTGCTAACAGGGGCTACGAGCAGTACTTC.